The T cell receptor beta chain described here comes from a study of cytomegalovirus exposure and HLA in healthy donors. Germline V gene lookup returns CDR1 SGHDN and CDR2 FVKESK. Trimming took off 0 bases at V and 3 bases at J, with 11 bases between the two ends. This CDR3 is 15 amino acids long. Using immunoSEQ multiplex PCR, the repertoire was profiled, and TCRdb retains in-frame clones only, with some absent. The table lists almost 200,000 clones, roughly 81% of them singletons. The chain couples TRBV14 to TRBJ2-5; tentatively, D is TRBD2 (6 bases). The source material was PBMCs. This sequence originates from a woman aged 25 to 45 in good health and CMV-seronegative. The CDR3 DNA reads as TGTGCCAGCAGCCAAGACCGGGACTTTGAAGAGACCCAGTACTTC. It encodes CASSQDRDFEETQYF. Using reference TRBV14 and TRBJ2-5 for the parts outside the CDR3, the full variable domain is EAGVTQFPSHSVIEKGQTVTLRCDPISGHDNLYWYRRVMGKEIKFLLHFVKESKQDESGMPNNRFLAERTGGTYSTLKVQPAELEDSGVYFCASSQDRDFEETQYFGPGTRLLVL.